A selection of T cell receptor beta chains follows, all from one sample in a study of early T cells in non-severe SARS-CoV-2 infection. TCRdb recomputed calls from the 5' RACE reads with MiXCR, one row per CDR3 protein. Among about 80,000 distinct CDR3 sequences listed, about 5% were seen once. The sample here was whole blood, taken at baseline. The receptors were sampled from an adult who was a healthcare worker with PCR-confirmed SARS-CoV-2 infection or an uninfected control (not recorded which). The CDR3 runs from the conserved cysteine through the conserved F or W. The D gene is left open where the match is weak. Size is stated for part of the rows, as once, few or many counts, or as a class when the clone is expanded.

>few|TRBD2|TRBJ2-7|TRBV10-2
TGCGCCAGCAGTGAGCTGGGCGGGAGCTCCTACGAGCAGTACTTC
CASSELGGSSYEQYF
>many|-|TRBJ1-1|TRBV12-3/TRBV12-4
TGTGCCAGCAAAATATCGACTGAAGCTTTCTTT
CASKISTEAFF
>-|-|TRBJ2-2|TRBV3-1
TGTGCCAGCAGTTTTAGCGTAACCGGGGAGCTGTTTTTT
CASSFSVTGELFF
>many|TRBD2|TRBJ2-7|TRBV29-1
TGCAGCGGGCAGGCGGCTAGCGGGGGCGAGCAGTACTTC
CSGQAASGGEQYF
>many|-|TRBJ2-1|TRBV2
TGTGCCAGCACTCGCTTCCTCGGGAGAACCTACAATGAGCAGTTCTTC
CASTRFLGRTYNEQFF
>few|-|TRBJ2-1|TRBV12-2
TGTGCAAGTCGCTTAGTCGGTGTTCGAGAGGGGCCGAAGTACAATGAGCAGTTCTTC
CASRLVGVREGPKYNEQFF
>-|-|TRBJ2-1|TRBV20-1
TGCAGTGCTACAGGGTCGCCTCTCGATGAGCAGTTCTTC
CSATGSPLDEQFF
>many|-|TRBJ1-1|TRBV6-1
TGTGCCAGCACTAAGACAGTGAACACTGAAGCTTTCTTT
CASTKTVNTEAFF
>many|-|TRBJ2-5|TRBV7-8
TGTGCCAGCAGCTTAGGGCCGGAGGAGAAGACCCAGTACTTC
CASSLGPEEKTQYF
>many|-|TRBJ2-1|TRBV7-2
TGTGCCAGCAGGACGGAGGGGTACGTCGATGAGCAGTTCTTC
CASRTEGYVDEQFF
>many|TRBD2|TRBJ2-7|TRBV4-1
TGCGCCAGCAGCCTCCGACTAGCGGGTTACGAGCAGTACTTC
CASSLRLAGYEQYF
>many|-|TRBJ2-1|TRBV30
TGTGCCTGGGAGGTAAGAAGGAATGAGCAGTTCTTC
CAWEVRRNEQFF
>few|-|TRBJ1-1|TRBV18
TGTGCCAGCTCACCAGCCTCGCGGGGGAACACTGAAGCTTTCTTT
CASSPASRGNTEAFF
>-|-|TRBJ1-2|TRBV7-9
TGTGCCAGCAGCTTGGCACAGCCCGGCGGCTACACCTTC
CASSLAQPGGYTF
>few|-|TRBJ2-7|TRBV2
TGTGCCAGCAGGACAAGCTCAGCGGTCTACGAGCAGTACTTC
CASRTSSAVYEQYF
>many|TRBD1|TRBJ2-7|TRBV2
TGTGCCAGCAGATACGGGACAGGAACGTACGAGCAGTACTTC
CASRYGTGTYEQYF
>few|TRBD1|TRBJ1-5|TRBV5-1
TGCGCCAGCAGACCCGGGACAGGGGGGAATAATCAGCCCCAGCATTTT
CASRPGTGGNNQPQHF
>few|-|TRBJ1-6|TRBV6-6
TGTGCCAGCAGTTACGATGTCAGTAATTCACCCCTCCACTTT
CASSYDVSNSPLHF
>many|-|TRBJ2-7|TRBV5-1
TGCGCCAGCAGCTTGGCCGGCGGGACACTTCACGAGCAGTACTTC
CASSLAGGTLHEQYF
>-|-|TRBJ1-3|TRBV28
TGTGCCAGCAGTCCGACCCCTGGAAACACCATATATTTT
CASSPTPGNTIYF
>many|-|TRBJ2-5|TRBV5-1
TGCGCCAGCAGCTTGGACGGGAAAGAGACCCAGTACTTC
CASSLDGKETQYF
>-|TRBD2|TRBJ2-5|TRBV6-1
TGTGCCAGCAGGAGGACTAGCGGCGAACAAGAGACCCAGTACTTC
CASRRTSGEQETQYF
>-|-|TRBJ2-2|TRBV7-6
TGTGCCAGCAGCTTATACGAGACGAAGACCGGGGAGCTGTTTTTT
CASSLYETKTGELFF
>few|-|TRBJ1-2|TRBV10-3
TGTGCCATCAGTGAGCCCAGGCCGGGGGGCTACACCTTC
CAISEPRPGGYTF
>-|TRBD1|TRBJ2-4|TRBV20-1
TGCAGTGCTAGTTCGCCAGGGGGCAAGGGATTAGCCAAAAACATTCAGTACTTC
CSASSPGGKGLAKNIQYF
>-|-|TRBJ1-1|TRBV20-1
TGCAGTGCGATCGGGCGTTTAGGGACTGAAGCTTTCTTT
CSAIGRLGTEAFF
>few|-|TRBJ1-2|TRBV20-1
TGCAGTGCTAGCCCTGGCCTCACCTATGGCTACACCTTC
CSASPGLTYGYTF
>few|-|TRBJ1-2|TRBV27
TGTGCCAGCAGTTATCAGGGGTATGGCTACACCTTC
CASSYQGYGYTF
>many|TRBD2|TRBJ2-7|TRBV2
TGTGCCAGCATAGCTAGCGGGAGAGCTATCGACGAGCAGTACTTC
CASIASGRAIDEQYF
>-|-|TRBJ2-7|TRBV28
TGTGCCAGCAGAATAATAGGTCGGGCGACCTACGAGCAGTACTTC
CASRIIGRATYEQYF
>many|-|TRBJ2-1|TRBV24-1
TGTGCCACCAGTACTGAGTCCGATGAGCAGTTCTTC
CATSTESDEQFF
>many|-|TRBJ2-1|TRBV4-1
TGCGCCAGCAGCCGAAGCTTAGCAAATGAGCAGTTCTTC
CASSRSLANEQFF
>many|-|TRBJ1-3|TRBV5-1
TGCGCCAGCAGCTCCAGATTGATAGAGGGCACTGGAAACACCATATATTTT
CASSSRLIEGTGNTIYF
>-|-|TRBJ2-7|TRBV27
TGTGCCAGCAGTTTAGGTTCGTCAGGGATCGCGGAGCAGTACTTC
CASSLGSSGIAEQYF